This record concerns one T cell receptor (beta chain) sequence. Its antigen is not known. The sample's treatment: oral pan-JAK inhibitor, 5-10 mg twice daily. Extraction of RNA preceded its reverse transcription into cDNA, which served as the sequencing template. Sequenced by immunoSEQ multiplex PCR; TCRdb stores in-frame clones only, minus some. Of 120,000 to 150,000 clones listed, roughly 86% were seen once; the top ten hold under 15%. The record originates from a study of CD8+ T cells in alopecia areata. The V and J ends lost 1 base and 2 bases respectively, with 6 bases between them. The germline V gene has CDR1 PRHDT and CDR2 FYEKMQ (reference sequence). The CDR3 extends over 14 amino acids. Study-wide results and caveats: The study also sequences resident alphabeta T cells of normal skin in scalp samples. Lesional scalp, notably in alopecia totalis/universalis, had clonality above that of normal scalp.

The sequence derives from a human donor with alopecia areata. The sample consisted of CD8+ T cells sorted from blood, taken at week 4, from a patient treated with tofacitinib. This rearrangement joins TRBV13 to TRBJ2-1; D call uncertain. The CDR3 loop reads CASSLATPYNEQFF. Written as DNA, the CDR3 is TGTGCCAGCAGCTTAGCGACTCCCTACAATGAGCAGTTCTTC.